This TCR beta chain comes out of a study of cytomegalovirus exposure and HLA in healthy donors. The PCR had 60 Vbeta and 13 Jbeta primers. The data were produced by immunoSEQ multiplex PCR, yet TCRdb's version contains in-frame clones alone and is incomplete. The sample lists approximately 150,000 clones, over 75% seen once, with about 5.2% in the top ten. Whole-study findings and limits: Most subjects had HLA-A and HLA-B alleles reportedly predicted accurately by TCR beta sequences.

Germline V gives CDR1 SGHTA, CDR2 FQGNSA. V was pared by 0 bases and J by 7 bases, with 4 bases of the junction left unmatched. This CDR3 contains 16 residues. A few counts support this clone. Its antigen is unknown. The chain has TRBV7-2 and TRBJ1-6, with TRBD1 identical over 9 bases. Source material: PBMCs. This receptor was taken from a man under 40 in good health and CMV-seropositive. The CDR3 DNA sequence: TGTGCCAGCAGCTTAGCGCCCGGACAGGGGAATTCACCCCTCCACTTT. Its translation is CASSLAPGQGNSPLHF.